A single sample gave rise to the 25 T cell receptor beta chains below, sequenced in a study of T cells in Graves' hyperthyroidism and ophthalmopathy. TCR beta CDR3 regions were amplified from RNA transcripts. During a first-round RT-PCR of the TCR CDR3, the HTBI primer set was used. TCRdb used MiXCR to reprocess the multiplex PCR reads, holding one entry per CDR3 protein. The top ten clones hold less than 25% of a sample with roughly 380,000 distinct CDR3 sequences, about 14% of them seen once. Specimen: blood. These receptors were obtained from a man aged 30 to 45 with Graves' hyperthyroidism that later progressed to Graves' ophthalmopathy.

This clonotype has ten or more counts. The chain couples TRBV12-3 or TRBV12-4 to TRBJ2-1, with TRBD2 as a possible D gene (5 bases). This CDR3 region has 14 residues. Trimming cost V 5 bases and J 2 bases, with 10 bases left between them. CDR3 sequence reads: CASSADSPYNEQFF. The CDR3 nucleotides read TGTGCCAGCAGTGCGGACTCCCCCTACAATGAGCAGTTCTTC.

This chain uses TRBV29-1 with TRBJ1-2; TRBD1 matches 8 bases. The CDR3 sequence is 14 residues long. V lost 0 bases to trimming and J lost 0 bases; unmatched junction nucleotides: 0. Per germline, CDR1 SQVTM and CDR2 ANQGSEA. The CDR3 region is CSVEETGANYGYTF. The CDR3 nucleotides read TGCAGCGTTGAAGAGACAGGGGCTAACTATGGCTACACCTTC.

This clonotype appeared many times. The CDR3 coding sequence is TGTGCCCCCAGGGACCAGCGCAGTGTGAACACTGAAGCTTTCTTT. Its translation: CAPRDQRSVNTEAFF. The chain recombines TRBV6-1 with TRBJ1-1; tentative D call: TRBD1 (5 bases). This CDR3 is 15 amino acids long. Trimming shortened V by 11 bases and J by 0 bases, and 19 bases separated the two germline ends. Germline V gene sequence: CDR1 MNHNS, CDR2 SASEGT.

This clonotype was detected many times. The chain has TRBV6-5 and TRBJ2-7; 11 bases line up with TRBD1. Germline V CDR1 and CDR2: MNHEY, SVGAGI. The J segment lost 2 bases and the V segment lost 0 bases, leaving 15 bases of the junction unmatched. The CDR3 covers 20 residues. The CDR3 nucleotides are TGTGCCAGCAGTTACTCATTACCCTCATTTTCGGGACAGGGGGCCTACGAGCAGTACTTC. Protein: CASSYSLPSFSGQGAYEQYF.

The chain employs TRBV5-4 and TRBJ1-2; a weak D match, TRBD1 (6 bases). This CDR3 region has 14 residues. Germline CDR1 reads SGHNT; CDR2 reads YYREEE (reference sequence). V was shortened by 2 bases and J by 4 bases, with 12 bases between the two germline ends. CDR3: CASSLAGDFYGYTF. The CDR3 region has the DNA TGTGCCAGCAGCTTAGCAGGGGATTTCTATGGCTACACCTTC.

In nucleotides, the CDR3 is TGTGCCAGCAGCCAAGCCGGCAGGGGTCGGCCTATCAAAAACATTCAGTACTTC. This translates into CASSQAGRGRPIKNIQYF. The genes are TRBV14 and TRBJ2-4; maybe TRBD1 (6 bases). Germline loops: CDR1 SGHDN, CDR2 FVKESK. The CDR3 has 18 residues. V was clipped by 1 base and J by 3 bases, with 19 bases between them.

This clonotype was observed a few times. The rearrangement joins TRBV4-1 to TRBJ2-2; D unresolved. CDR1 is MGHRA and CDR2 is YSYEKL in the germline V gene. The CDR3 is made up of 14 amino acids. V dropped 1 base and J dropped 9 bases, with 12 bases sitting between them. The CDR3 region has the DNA TGCGCCAGCAGCCAAGGTTCAGGTCCCCGGGAGCTGTTTTTT. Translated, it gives CASSQGSGPRELFF.

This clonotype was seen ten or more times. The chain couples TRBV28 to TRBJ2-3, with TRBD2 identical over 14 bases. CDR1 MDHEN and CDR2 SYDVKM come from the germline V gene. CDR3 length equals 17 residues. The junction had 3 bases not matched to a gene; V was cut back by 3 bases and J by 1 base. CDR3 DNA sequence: TGTGCCAGCAGTTTCCTGACTAGCGGGGGGGGCACAGATACGCAGTATTTT. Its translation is CASSFLTSGGGTDTQYF.

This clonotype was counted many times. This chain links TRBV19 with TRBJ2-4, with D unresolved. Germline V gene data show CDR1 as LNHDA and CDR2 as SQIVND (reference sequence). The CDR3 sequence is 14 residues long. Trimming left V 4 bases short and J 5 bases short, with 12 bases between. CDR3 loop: CASSTRSHQNIQYF. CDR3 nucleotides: TGTGCCAGTAGTACCCGGAGTCATCAAAACATTCAGTACTTC. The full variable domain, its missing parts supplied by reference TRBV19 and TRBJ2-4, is DGGITQSPKYLFRKEGQNVTLSCEQNLNHDAMYWYRQDPGQGLRLIYYSQIVNDFQKGDIAEGYSVSREKKESFPLTVTSAQKNPTAFYLCASSTRSHQNIQYFGAGTRLSVL.

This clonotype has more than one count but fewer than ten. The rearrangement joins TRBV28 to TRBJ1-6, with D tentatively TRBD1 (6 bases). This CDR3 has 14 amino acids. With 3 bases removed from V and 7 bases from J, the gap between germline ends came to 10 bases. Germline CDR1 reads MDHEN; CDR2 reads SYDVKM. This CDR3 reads CASSFGGWNSPLHF. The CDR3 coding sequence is TGTGCCAGCAGTTTCGGGGGCTGGAATTCACCCCTCCACTTT.

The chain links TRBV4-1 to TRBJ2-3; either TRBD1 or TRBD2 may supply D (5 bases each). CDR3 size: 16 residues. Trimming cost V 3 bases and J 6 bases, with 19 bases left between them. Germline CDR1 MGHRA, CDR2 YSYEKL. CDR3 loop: CASSQGVPLGRDTQYF. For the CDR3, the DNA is TGCGCCAGCAGCCAGGGTGTTCCTTTGGGACGGGATACGCAGTATTTT.

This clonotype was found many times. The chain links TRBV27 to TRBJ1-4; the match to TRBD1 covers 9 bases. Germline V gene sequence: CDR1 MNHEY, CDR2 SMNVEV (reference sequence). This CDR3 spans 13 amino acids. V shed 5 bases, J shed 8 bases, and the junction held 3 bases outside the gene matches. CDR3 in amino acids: CASSRQGGEKLFF. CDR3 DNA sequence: TGTGCCAGCAGTCGACAGGGGGGAGAAAAACTGTTTTTT.

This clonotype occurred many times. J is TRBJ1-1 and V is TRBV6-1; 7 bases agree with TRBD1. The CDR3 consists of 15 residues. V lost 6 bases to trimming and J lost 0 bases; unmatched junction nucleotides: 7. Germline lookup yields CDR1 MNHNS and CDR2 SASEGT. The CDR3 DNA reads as TGTGCCAGCAGGATAAGGGGACAGATGAACACTGAAGCTTTCTTT. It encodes CASRIRGQMNTEAFF.

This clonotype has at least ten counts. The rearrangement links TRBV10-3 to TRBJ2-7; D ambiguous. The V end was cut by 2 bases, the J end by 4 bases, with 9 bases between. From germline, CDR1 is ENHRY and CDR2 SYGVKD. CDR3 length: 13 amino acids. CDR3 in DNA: TGTGCCATCAGTGAGGTAGGAGATTACGAGCAGTACTTC. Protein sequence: CAISEVGDYEQYF.

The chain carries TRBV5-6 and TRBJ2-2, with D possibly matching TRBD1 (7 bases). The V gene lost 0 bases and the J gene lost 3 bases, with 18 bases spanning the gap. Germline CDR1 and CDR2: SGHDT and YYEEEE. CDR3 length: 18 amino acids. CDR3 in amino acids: CASSLGAGGYRHTGELFF. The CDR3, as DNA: TGTGCCAGCAGCTTGGGTGCAGGGGGGTATAGACACACCGGGGAGCTGTTTTTT.

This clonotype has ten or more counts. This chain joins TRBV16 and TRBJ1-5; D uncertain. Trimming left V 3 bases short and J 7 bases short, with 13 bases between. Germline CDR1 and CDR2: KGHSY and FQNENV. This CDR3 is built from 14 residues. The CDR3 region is CASSHFGGKQPQHF. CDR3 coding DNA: TGTGCCAGCAGCCACTTTGGAGGGAAACAGCCCCAGCATTTT.

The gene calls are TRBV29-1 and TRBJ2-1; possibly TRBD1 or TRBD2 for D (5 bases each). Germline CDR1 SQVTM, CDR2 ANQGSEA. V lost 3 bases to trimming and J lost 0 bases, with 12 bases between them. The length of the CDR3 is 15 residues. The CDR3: CSVDAGASSYNEQFF. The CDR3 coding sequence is TGCAGCGTTGACGCCGGGGCCTCCTCCTACAATGAGCAGTTCTTC.

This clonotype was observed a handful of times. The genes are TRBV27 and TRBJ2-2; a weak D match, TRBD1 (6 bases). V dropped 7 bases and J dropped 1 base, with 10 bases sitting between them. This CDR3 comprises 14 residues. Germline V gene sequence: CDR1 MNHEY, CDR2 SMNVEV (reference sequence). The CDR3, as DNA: TGTGCCAGCAACCCGGACAGGAACACCGGGGAGCTGTTTTTT. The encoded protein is CASNPDRNTGELFF.

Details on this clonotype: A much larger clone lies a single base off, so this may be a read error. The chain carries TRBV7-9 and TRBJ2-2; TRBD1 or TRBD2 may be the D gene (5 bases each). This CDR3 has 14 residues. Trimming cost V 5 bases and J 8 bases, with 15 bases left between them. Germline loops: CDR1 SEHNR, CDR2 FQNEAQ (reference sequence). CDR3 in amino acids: CASSDRGTSGELFF. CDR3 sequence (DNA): TGTGCCAGCAGCGACCGGGGCACTTCGGGGGAGCTGTTTTTT. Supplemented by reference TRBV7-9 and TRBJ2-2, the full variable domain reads DTGVSQNPRHKITKRGQNVTFRCDPISEHNRLYWYRQTLGQGPEFLTYFQNEAQLEKSRLLSDRFSAERPKGSFSTLEIQRTEQGDSAMYLCASSDRGTSGELFFGEGSRLTVL.

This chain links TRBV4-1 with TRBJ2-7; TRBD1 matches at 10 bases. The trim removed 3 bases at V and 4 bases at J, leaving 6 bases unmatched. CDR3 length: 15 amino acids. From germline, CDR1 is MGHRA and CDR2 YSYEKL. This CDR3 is CASSHTGTGAYEQYF. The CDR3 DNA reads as TGCGCCAGCAGCCACACCGGGACAGGGGCTTACGAGCAGTACTTC.

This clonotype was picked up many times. The CDR3 nucleotides are TGTGCCAGCAGTGAAAACAATAATTCACCCCTCCACTTT. As protein: CASSENNNSPLHF. V gene TRBV6-4 combines with J gene TRBJ1-6; no clear D. The length of the CDR3 is 13 residues. Deletions cut 3 bases from V and 5 bases from J, with 5 bases between. Germline V CDR1 and CDR2: MRHNA, SNTAGT.

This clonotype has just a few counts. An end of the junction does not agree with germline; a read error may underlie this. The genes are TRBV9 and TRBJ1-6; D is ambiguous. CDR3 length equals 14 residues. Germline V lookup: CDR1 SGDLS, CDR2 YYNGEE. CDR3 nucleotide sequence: TGTGCCAGCAGCGAACAGATTTATAATTCACTCCTCCACTTT. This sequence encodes CASSEQIYNSLLHF.

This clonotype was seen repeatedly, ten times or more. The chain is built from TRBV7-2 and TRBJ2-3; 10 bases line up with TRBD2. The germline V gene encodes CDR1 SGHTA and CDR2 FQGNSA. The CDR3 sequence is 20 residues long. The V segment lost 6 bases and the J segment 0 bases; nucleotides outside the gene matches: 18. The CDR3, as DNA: TGTGCCAGCAGTTTGGAAAAAGCGGGGGGGCGATATACTAGCACAGATACGCAGTATTTT. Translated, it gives CASSLEKAGGRYTSTDTQYF.

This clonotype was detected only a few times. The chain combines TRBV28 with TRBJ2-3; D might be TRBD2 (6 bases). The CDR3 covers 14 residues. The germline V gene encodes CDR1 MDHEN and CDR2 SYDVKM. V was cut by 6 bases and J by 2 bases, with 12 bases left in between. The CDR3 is CASRSAGHTDTQYF. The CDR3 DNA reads TGTGCCAGCAGATCCGCGGGGCACACAGATACGCAGTATTTT.

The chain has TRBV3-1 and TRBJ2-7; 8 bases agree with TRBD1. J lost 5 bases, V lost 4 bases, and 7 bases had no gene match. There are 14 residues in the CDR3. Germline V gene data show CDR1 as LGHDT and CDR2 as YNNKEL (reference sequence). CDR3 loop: CASSLPDRGDEQYF. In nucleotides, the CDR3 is TGTGCCAGCAGCCTCCCCGACAGGGGCGACGAGCAGTACTTC.